Below are 27 T cell receptor beta chains sequenced from a single sample in a study of blood T cell repertoires in COVID-19. The repertoire was sequenced with immunoSEQ multiplex PCR; TCRdb's copy has only in-frame clones and lacks some. The sample comprises roughly 180,000 clones, approximately 85% of which are singletons, and roughly 5.4% rests with the top ten. Sequenced sample: peripheral blood. These receptors all come from a woman between 50 and 59 years old with COVID-19, enrolled during active disease.

The CDR3 DNA reads TGTGCCAGCAGCCGGACAGGGAGCACCGGGGAGCTGTTTTTT. Its protein product is CASSRTGSTGELFF. The chain couples TRBV7-3 to TRBJ2-2, with 8 bases lining up with TRBD1. The CDR3 covers 14 residues. With V trimmed by 5 bases and J by 4 bases, 3 bases remained unmatched. CDR1 and CDR2 from the germline V gene are SGHTA and FQGTGA.

This clone showed up just once. This chain links TRBV3-1 (or the pseudogene TRBV3-2) with TRBJ2-1; TRBD1 agrees at 7 bases. The CDR3 runs 15 residues. Unmatched junction bases numbered 4, after V lost 4 bases and J lost 1 base. Germline CDR1 LGHDT, CDR2 YNNKEL (reference sequence). The DNA for the CDR3 is TGTGCCAGCAGCCCGGGGACAGCTTCCTACAATGAGCAGTTCTTC. Encoded protein: CASSPGTASYNEQFF.

In DNA, the CDR3 is TGTGCCAGCAGCCCCCCCGAGAGGGGGTTTAATTCACCCCTCCACTTT. As protein: CASSPPERGFNSPLHF. The chain joins TRBV3-1 (or the pseudogene TRBV3-2) to TRBJ1-6, with D perhaps matching TRBD1 (6 bases). V lost 4 bases and J 6 bases, leaving 16 bases between the germline ends. Germline V CDR1 and CDR2: LGHDT, YNNKEL (reference sequence). There are 16 residues in the CDR3.

This clone was seen once. The rearrangement joins TRBV2 to TRBJ2-5, with D possibly matching TRBD2 (6 bases). Germline loops: CDR1 SNHLY, CDR2 FYNNEI. CDR3 size: 18 residues. V gave up 7 bases and J gave up 4 bases, with 28 bases separating them. CDR3 loop: CASKFGLPTLVLRETQYF. The DNA for the CDR3 is TGTGCCAGCAAATTCGGACTACCAACATTGGTCCTCCGAGAGACCCAGTACTTC.

The chain employs TRBV30 and TRBJ1-1, with D perhaps matching TRBD1 (6 bases). V lost 4 bases, J lost 5 bases, and 17 bases lay in between. The CDR3 is 14 amino acids. Germline CDR1 GTSNPN, CDR2 SVGIG (reference sequence). The CDR3 region is CAWTKRGGETEAFF. The CDR3 DNA reads TGTGCCTGGACCAAGAGAGGGGGAGAAACTGAAGCTTTCTTT.

V usage is TRBV3-1 (or the pseudogene TRBV3-2) and J usage is TRBJ1-2; D is ambiguous. The CDR3 loop spans 13 amino acids. Trimming took 1 base from V and 8 from J, leaving 11 bases between them. Germline V lookup: CDR1 LGHDT, CDR2 YNNKEL (reference sequence). The DNA for the CDR3 is TGTGCCAGCAGCCAAGTCGGGGAACGAGGCTACACCTTC. This gives the protein CASSQVGERGYTF.

CDR3 sequence reads: CASSLAFRGGLTIYEQYF. CDR3 nucleotide sequence: TGCGCCAGCAGCTTGGCCTTTCGGGGAGGCCTGACAATTTACGAGCAGTACTTC. The chain joins TRBV5-1 to TRBJ2-7, with D maybe TRBD2 (6 bases). The CDR3 spans 18 residues. CDR1 is SGHRS, CDR2 YFSETQ, per germline. V was shortened by 0 bases and J by 4 bases, with 23 bases between the two germline ends.

This clone was seen a single time. The chain joins TRBV3-1 (or the pseudogene TRBV3-2) to TRBJ1-2; the D is unclear. Germline-derived CDR1 and CDR2 are LGHDT and YNNKEL (reference sequence). The CDR3 has 14 amino acids. V was pared by 0 bases and J by 4 bases, with 9 bases between. The CDR3 DNA reads TGTGCCAGCAGCCAAGAAGTGGGAGTCTATGGCTACACCTTC. Translating gives CASSQEVGVYGYTF.

The chain employs TRBV6-2 or TRBV6-3 and TRBJ1-2; D ambiguous. V was clipped by 5 bases and J by 4 bases, with 8 bases between them. In germline, CDR1 is MNHEY, CDR2 SVGEGT. This CDR3 has 12 residues. The chain's CDR3 is CASSNSFYGYTF. The CDR3 DNA is TGTGCCAGCAGTAACAGCTTCTATGGCTACACCTTC.

The gene calls are TRBV28 and TRBJ1-1; TRBD1 agrees at 9 bases. The CDR3 is 15 residues long. J gave up 1 base and V 6 bases, and 6 bases lay outside the gene matches. Germline V gives CDR1 MDHEN, CDR2 SYDVKM. The CDR3 here is CASSPWTGENTEAFF. The CDR3 DNA reads TGTGCCAGCAGCCCCTGGACAGGGGAGAACACTGAAGCTTTCTTT.

The CDR3 reads CSARDAGAFF. CDR3 coding DNA: TGCAGTGCTAGAGATGCCGGGGCTTTCTTT. This chain joins TRBV20-1 and TRBJ1-1; D call uncertain. V gave up 0 bases and J gave up 11 bases, with 7 bases separating them. The CDR3 is 10 amino acids. Germline CDR1 DFQATT, CDR2 SNEGSKA (reference sequence).

Within the sample, this clone is medium-sized. The chain combines TRBV20-1 with TRBJ2-7, with 8 bases that match TRBD1. The V gene end was trimmed by 3 bases and the J gene end by 0 bases; junction bases not matched to a gene: 7. Germline V gene sequence: CDR1 DFQATT, CDR2 SNEGSKA (reference sequence). This CDR3 has 15 amino acids. The CDR3 region has the DNA TGCAGTGCTAGTGAGTCAGGACAGGGCTCCTACGAGCAGTACTTC. Its protein product is CSASESGQGSYEQYF.

This chain links TRBV10-3 with TRBJ1-4; unclear D gene. The V gene's germline CDR1 is ENHRY and CDR2 SYGVKD. CDR3 size: 13 residues. Deletions cut 2 bases from V and 8 bases from J, with 9 bases between. The CDR3 sequence: CAISENLLEKLFF. CDR3 DNA: TGTGCCATCAGTGAGAATCTCCTAGAAAAACTGTTTTTT.

To note about this clone: Germline and junction disagree at one end, which may indicate a read error. The J gene is TRBJ1-5, the V gene TRBV7-9, with a possible D match to TRBD1 (5 bases). The CDR3 contains 14 residues. Germline V gene data show CDR1 as SEHNR and CDR2 as FQNEAQ (reference sequence). CDR3 bases: TGTGCCAGCAGCGTAGCGGGGGGGAATCAGCCCCAGCATTTT. Its translation is CASSVAGGNQPQHF. The full variable domain, rest sourced from reference TRBV7-9 and TRBJ1-5, is DTGVSQNPRHKITKRGQNVTFRCDPISEHNRLYWYRQTLGQGPEFLTYFQNEAQLEKSRLLSDRFSAERPKGSFSTLEIQRTEQGDSAMYLCASSVAGGNQPQHFGDGTRLSIL.

The CDR3 bases are TGTGCCAGCAGTGAAACCCAGGGGGCATTCTACGAGCAGTACTTC. Translated, it gives CASSETQGAFYEQYF. The genes are TRBV6-1 and TRBJ2-7; 8 bases align to TRBD1. CDR1 MNHNS and CDR2 SASEGT come from the germline V gene. The CDR3 loop spans 15 amino acids. J lost 3 bases, V lost 2 bases, and 6 bases had no gene match.

This clone was observed a single time. V is TRBV5-1 and J is TRBJ2-2, with 9 positions matching TRBD1. The junction had 5 bases not matched to a gene; V was cut back by 7 bases and J by 4 bases. The germline gives CDR1 SGHRS, CDR2 YFSETQ. CDR3 length: 14 residues. CDR3 protein: CASGGTGFTGELFF. In DNA, the CDR3 is TGCGCCAGCGGGGGGACAGGGTTCACCGGGGAGCTGTTTTTT. The variable domain in full, with the rest retrieved from reference TRBV5-1 and TRBJ2-2, is KAGVTQTPRYLIKTRGQQVTLSCSPISGHRSVSWYQQTPGQGLQFLFEYFSETQRNKGNFPGRFSGRQFSNSRSEMNVSTLELGDSALYLCASGGTGFTGELFFGEGSRLTVL.

This clone was counted between two and nine times. This rearrangement joins TRBV28 to TRBJ1-5; the match to TRBD1 covers 7 bases. The germline V gene encodes CDR1 MDHEN and CDR2 SYDVKM. The CDR3 contains 14 residues. The V and J ends lost 7 bases and 3 bases, in that order; junction bases with no gene match: 6. CDR3 amino acids: CASTKTGPNQPQHF. The CDR3 region has the DNA TGTGCCAGCACAAAGACAGGGCCCAATCAGCCCCAGCATTTT.

In its sample, this clone was seen once. V usage is TRBV4-3 and J usage is TRBJ2-7; 11 nucleotides match TRBD2. With 0 bases clipped from V and 3 bases from J, the junction kept 1 base outside the gene matches. The CDR3 spans 15 residues. Germline V gene data show CDR1 as LGHNA and CDR2 as YSLEER. CDR3 loop: CASSQDLAGGYEQYF. In DNA, the CDR3 is TGCGCCAGCAGCCAAGATCTAGCGGGGGGCTACGAGCAGTACTTC.

CDR3 DNA sequence: TGTGCCAGCAGGCCAGGGGGCGTCATGAACACTGAAGCTTTCTTT. It is translated as CASRPGGVMNTEAFF. The V and J genes are TRBV11-2 and TRBJ1-1; 8 nucleotides agree with TRBD1. The V segment lost 6 bases and the J segment 0 bases; nucleotides outside the gene matches: 6. Germline values: CDR1 SGHAT, CDR2 FQNNGV. This CDR3 region has 15 residues.

The chain carries TRBV7-4 and TRBJ1-5, with 8 bases fitting TRBD1. Germline lookup yields CDR1 SGHVT and CDR2 SQSDAQ. This CDR3 has 18 amino acids. Trimming took 1 base from V and 3 from J; bases not matched to a gene: 11. The CDR3 loop reads CASSLGRAGGFYNQPQHF. As DNA, the CDR3 is TGTGCCAGCAGCTTAGGTAGGGCAGGGGGCTTTTACAATCAGCCCCAGCATTTT. Variable domain in full (rest from reference TRBV7-4 and TRBJ1-5): GAGVSQSPRYKVAKRGRDVALRCDSISGHVTLYWYRQTLGQGSEVLTYSQSDAQRDKSGRPSGRFSAERPERSVSTLKIQRTEQGDSAVYLCASSLGRAGGFYNQPQHFGDGTRLSIL.

The J gene is TRBJ1-2, the V gene TRBV12-3 or TRBV12-4; D not certain. Trimming took off 4 bases at V and 8 bases at J, with 8 bases between the two ends. CDR3 length equals 11 residues. CDR3 sequence reads: CASSWGEGYTF. In DNA form, the CDR3 reads TGTGCCAGCAGTTGGGGAGAGGGCTACACCTTC.

The genes are TRBV18 and TRBJ1-1, with unresolved D. Germline CDR1 reads KGHSH; CDR2 reads LQKENI. The CDR3 spans 13 residues. V lost 6 bases, J lost 0 bases, and 8 bases lay in between. The CDR3 nucleotides read TGTGCCAGCTCCCCGGGGTTGAACACTGAAGCTTTCTTT. Protein product: CASSPGLNTEAFF.

This rearrangement joins TRBV5-3 to TRBJ1-2; TRBD1 is a possible D gene (5 bases). TRBV5-3 is an open reading frame whose function is uncertain. V lost 7 bases, J lost 8 bases, and 18 bases lay in between. This CDR3 has 13 residues. CDR3 residues: CARPGDSRLGYTF. As DNA, the CDR3 is TGTGCCAGACCCGGAGACAGCCGCTTGGGCTACACCTTC.

The table lists this clone with a count of one. The chain recombines TRBV11-1 with TRBJ2-5, with D uncertain. In germline, CDR1 is SGHAT, CDR2 FQDESV (reference sequence). This CDR3 has 15 amino acids. V lost 3 bases to trimming and J lost 2 bases, with 13 bases between them. Here the CDR3 DNA reads TGTGCCAGCAGCTTTGGTGAGCACGAACAAGAGACCCAGTACTTC. It is translated as CASSFGEHEQETQYF.

The chain employs TRBV4-1 and TRBJ1-3; TRBD1 agrees at 7 bases. This CDR3 spans 18 amino acids. The ends lost 3 bases at V and 0 bases at J; junction bases unmatched: 11. Germline loops: CDR1 MGHRA, CDR2 YSYEKL. Here the CDR3 reads CASSHENGQAPSGNTIYF. The CDR3 DNA follows: TGCGCCAGCAGCCACGAGAACGGACAGGCGCCCTCTGGAAACACCATATATTTT.

In its sample, this clone was seen a few times. The chain combines TRBV12-5 with TRBJ2-2, with D possibly being TRBD1 (7 bases). CDR3 size: 17 residues. From germline, CDR1 is LGHNT and CDR2 FRNRAP. The ends were cut back, 3 bases at V and 4 bases at J, with 18 bases in the middle. The CDR3 spells CASGFTRQGGRTGELFF. The CDR3 DNA sequence: TGTGCTAGTGGTTTCACCAGACAGGGAGGTCGCACCGGGGAGCTGTTTTTT.

This clone has ten or more counts. The gene calls are TRBV11-1 and TRBJ2-7; the D gene is possibly TRBD2 (5 bases). Germline V lookup: CDR1 SGHAT, CDR2 FQDESV (reference sequence). Trimming took off 5 bases at V and 2 bases at J, with 13 bases between the two ends. The CDR3 is 14 residues long. CDR3 loop: CASSRERVTYEQYF. CDR3 DNA sequence: TGTGCCAGCAGCCGAGAGAGGGTAACCTACGAGCAGTACTTC. The full variable domain, completed using reference TRBV11-1 and TRBJ2-7, is EAEVAQSPRYKITEKSQAVAFWCDPISGHATLYWYRQILGQGPELLVQFQDESVVDDSQLPKDRFSAERLKGVDSTLKIQPAELGDSAMYLCASSRERVTYEQYFGPGTRLTVT.